This TCR beta chain was observed in a study of T cells in Graves' hyperthyroidism and ophthalmopathy. At the level of the study: Sampling of peripheral blood happened at initial diagnosis, prior to any treatment. Study observations and caveats: Separation of ophthalmopathy from stable hyperthyroidism was achieved by a 13 V-J model.

Germline CDR1 SGHVS, CDR2 FQNEAQ. V was shortened by 5 bases and J by 6 bases, with 16 bases between the two germline ends. There are 14 residues in the CDR3. The source material, RNA transcripts, was used to amplify TCR beta CDR3 regions. The TCR CDR3 was amplified in a first-round RT-PCR using the HTBI primer set. TCRdb used MiXCR to reprocess the multiplex PCR reads, holding one entry per CDR3 protein. The sample gives 450,000 to 650,000 distinct CDR3 sequences, roughly 17% of which show up once; roughly 18% is in the top ten. This clonotype has only a few counts. The antigen is not known. The sample taken for sequencing was blood. The TCR was taken from a woman aged 18-29 years with Graves' ophthalmopathy. The chain employs TRBV7-8 and TRBJ1-2; D possibly corresponds to TRBD1 (5 bases). The CDR3 nucleotides are TGTGCCAGCAGCCAGACAAGGACAACCGATGGCTACACCTTC. Translating it yields CASSQTRTTDGYTF.